Shown below are 9 T cell receptor beta chains from a single sample sequenced in a study of T cells after posttransplantation cyclophosphamide. This table comes from immunoSEQ multiplex PCR, and its TCRdb copy is limited to in-frame clones, with some not included. This repertoire holds over 35,000 clones, and none appear only once. Sequences were obtained from PBMCs. Receptors originate from a man aged 50 or older in good health, CMV-negative, and a related stem cell transplant donor.

This clone has at least ten counts. This chain joins TRBV9 and TRBJ2-3, with a weak D call TRBD2 (5 bases). Trimming left V 1 base short and J 3 bases short, with 15 bases between. CDR3 length: 16 amino acids. Germline V lookup: CDR1 SGDLS, CDR2 YYNGEE. CDR3 sequence (DNA): TGTGCCAGCAGCGTATCCCAGGACTTAAGGACAGATACGCAGTATTTT. This encodes CASSVSQDLRTDTQYF. Full variable domain (remainder filled in from reference TRBV9 and TRBJ2-3): DSGVTQTPKHLITATGQRVTLRCSPRSGDLSVYWYQQSLDQGLQFLIQYYNGEERAKGNILERFSAQQFPDLHSELNLSSLELGDSALYFCASSVSQDLRTDTQYFGPGTRLTVL.

This clone was observed at least ten times. The chain combines TRBV5-4 with TRBJ2-2; 8 bases are shared with TRBD2. The length of the CDR3 is 16 residues. V was clipped by 1 base and J by 0 bases; unmatched bases: 2. Germline CDR1 is SGHNT and CDR2 is YYREEE (reference sequence). CDR3 sequence reads: CASSLNGGANTGELFF. The CDR3 DNA follows: TGTGCCAGCAGCTTGAACGGGGGGGCGAACACCGGGGAGCTGTTTTTT.

In this sample, this clone turned up many times. The gene calls are TRBV9 and TRBJ1-1, with D maybe TRBD1 (6 bases). Trimming took 3 bases from V and 10 from J, leaving 22 bases between them. The CDR3 covers 15 residues. Germline CDR1 and CDR2: SGDLS and YYNGEE. This chain's CDR3 is CASSEGSAGGEGAFF. CDR3 nucleotide sequence: TGTGCCAGCAGCGAGGGATCCGCGGGGGGCGAAGGAGCTTTCTTT.

This clone was detected many times. The V gene is TRBV5-1, the J gene TRBJ2-7; 10 nucleotides align to TRBD1. In germline, CDR1 is SGHRS, CDR2 YFSETQ. The CDR3 loop spans 14 amino acids. Trimming at V came to 4 bases and at J to 7 bases, leaving 8 bases not matched to a gene. As DNA, the CDR3 is TGCGCCAGCAGCGTGGACAGGGGGTCCAGAGAGCAGTACTTC. Translating it yields CASSVDRGSREQYF.

This clone was found many times. V usage is TRBV6-1 and J usage is TRBJ2-7; TRBD1 agrees at 9 bases. The CDR3 runs to 15 residues. Germline V lookup: CDR1 MNHNS, CDR2 SASEGT. V lost 2 bases, J lost 2 bases, and 4 bases stayed unmatched. CDR3 nucleotides: TGTGCCAGCAGTGAAATGGGACAGGGTCCCTACGAGCAGTACTTC. The encoded protein is CASSEMGQGPYEQYF.

V usage is TRBV19 and J usage is TRBJ2-1, with 9 bases that match TRBD1. From germline, CDR1 is LNHDA and CDR2 SQIVND (reference sequence). The CDR3 totals 16 residues. V lost 5 bases to trimming and J lost 3 bases; unmatched junction nucleotides: 8. CDR3 loop: CASSAWGTGYYNEQFF. DNA of the CDR3: TGTGCCAGTAGTGCCTGGGGGACAGGGTACTACAATGAGCAGTTCTTC.

This clone was detected only a few times. This chain connects TRBV5-1 to TRBJ2-3; D might be TRBD2 (5 bases). The V gene lost 4 bases and the J gene lost 1 base, with 10 bases spanning the gap. CDR1 SGHRS and CDR2 YFSETQ come from the germline V gene. The CDR3 consists of 14 residues. The CDR3 DNA is TGCGCCAGCAGCCCCGCAGCGGGCACAGATACGCAGTATTTT. Residues: CASSPAAGTDTQYF. The full variable domain, with the rest looked up from reference TRBV5-1 and TRBJ2-3, is KAGVTQTPRYLIKTRGQQVTLSCSPISGHRSVSWYQQTPGQGLQFLFEYFSETQRNKGNFPGRFSGRQFSNSRSEMNVSTLELGDSALYLCASSPAAGTDTQYFGPGTRLTVL.

This clone is judged medium-sized (0.01 to 0.1%). V is TRBV7-9 and J is TRBJ1-1; D gene unclear. Germline assignment: CDR1 SEHNR and CDR2 FQNEAQ (reference sequence). V lost 3 bases and J 8 bases, leaving 22 bases between the germline ends. The length of the CDR3 is 16 residues. The CDR3 DNA sequence: TGTGCCAGCAGCTTGTCGATGATTCAGGCAGGCACGGAAGCTTTCTTT. It yields the protein CASSLSMIQAGTEAFF.

This clone showed up many times. The rearrangement links TRBV19 to TRBJ1-4, with D perhaps TRBD1 (5 bases). Trimming took 4 bases from V and 4 from J, leaving 16 bases between them. The length of the CDR3 is 16 residues. Germline-derived CDR1 and CDR2 are LNHDA and SQIVND (reference sequence). The CDR3 bases are TGTGCCAGTAGTAGCCGCCCGGGGGTGATTAATGAAAAACTGTTTTTT. Translated, it gives CASSSRPGVINEKLFF.